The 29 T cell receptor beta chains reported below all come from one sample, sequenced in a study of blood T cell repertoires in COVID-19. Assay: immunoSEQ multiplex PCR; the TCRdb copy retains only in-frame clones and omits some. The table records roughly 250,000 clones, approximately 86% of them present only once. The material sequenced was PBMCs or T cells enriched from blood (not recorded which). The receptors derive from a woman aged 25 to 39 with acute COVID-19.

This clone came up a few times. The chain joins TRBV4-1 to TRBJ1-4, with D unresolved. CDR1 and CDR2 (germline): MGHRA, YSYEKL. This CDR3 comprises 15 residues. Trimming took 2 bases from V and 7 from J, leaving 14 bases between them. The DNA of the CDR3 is TGCGCCAGCAGCCAAATATGGCAGGCGAGTGAAAAACTGTTTTTT. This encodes CASSQIWQASEKLFF.

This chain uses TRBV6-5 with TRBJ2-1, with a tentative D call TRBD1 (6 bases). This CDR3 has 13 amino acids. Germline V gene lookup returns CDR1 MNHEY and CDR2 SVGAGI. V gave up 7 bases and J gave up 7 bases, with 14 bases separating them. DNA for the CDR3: TGTGCCAGCAACGAGGGCAGGGGAAATGAGCAGTTCTTC. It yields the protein CASNEGRGNEQFF.

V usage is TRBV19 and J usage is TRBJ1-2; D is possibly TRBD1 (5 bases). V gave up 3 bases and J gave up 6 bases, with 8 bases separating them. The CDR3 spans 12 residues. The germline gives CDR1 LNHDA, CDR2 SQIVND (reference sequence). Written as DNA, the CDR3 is TGTGCCAGTAGTATGGGAGGGGATGGCTACACCTTC. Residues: CASSMGGDGYTF.

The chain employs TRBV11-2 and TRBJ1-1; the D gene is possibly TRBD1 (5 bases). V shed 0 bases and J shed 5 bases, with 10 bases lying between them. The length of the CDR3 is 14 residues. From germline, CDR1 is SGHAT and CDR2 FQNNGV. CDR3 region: CASSLDQGGTEAFF. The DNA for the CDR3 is TGTGCCAGCAGCTTAGATCAGGGAGGGACTGAAGCTTTCTTT. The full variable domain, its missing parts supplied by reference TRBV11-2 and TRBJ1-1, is EAGVAQSPRYKIIEKRQSVAFWCNPISGHATLYWYQQILGQGPKLLIQFQNNGVVDDSQLPKDRFSAERLKGVDSTLKIQPAKLEDSAVYLCASSLDQGGTEAFFGQGTRLTVV.

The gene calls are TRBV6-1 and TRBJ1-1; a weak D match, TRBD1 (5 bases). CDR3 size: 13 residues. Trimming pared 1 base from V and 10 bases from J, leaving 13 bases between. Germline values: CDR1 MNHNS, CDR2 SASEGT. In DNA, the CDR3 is TGTGCCAGCAGTGAAGTAGGGGAAACGGGAGCTTTCTTT. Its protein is CASSEVGETGAFF.

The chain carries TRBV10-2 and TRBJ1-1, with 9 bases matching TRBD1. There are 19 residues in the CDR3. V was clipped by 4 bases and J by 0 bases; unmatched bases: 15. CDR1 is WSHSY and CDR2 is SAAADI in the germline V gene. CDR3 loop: CASSGGVGYGQGMNTEAFF. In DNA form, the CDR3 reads TGCGCCAGCAGTGGGGGCGTTGGGTACGGACAGGGGATGAACACTGAAGCTTTCTTT.

The CDR3 coding sequence is TGCGCCAGCAGCTTGGGGGGGGGCGCGAACATTCAGTACTTC. This gives the protein CASSLGGGANIQYF. The rearrangement uses TRBV5-1 and TRBJ2-4; D is possibly TRBD2 (7 bases). This CDR3 spans 14 amino acids. Trimming left V 0 bases short and J 7 bases short, with 11 bases between. Germline V lookup: CDR1 SGHRS, CDR2 YFSETQ.

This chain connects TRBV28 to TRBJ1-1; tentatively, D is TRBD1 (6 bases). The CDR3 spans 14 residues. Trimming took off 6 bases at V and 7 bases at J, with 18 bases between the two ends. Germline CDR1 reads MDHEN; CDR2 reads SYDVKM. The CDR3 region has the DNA TGTGCCAGCAGACCCTGGGGGGGGCCTGTTGAAGCTTTCTTT. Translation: CASRPWGGPVEAFF. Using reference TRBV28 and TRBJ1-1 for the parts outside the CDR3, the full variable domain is DVKVTQSSRYLVKRTGEKVFLECVQDMDHENMFWYRQDPGLGLRLIYFSYDVKMKEKGDIPEGYSVSREKKERFSLILESASTNQTSMYLCASRPWGGPVEAFFGQGTRLTVV.

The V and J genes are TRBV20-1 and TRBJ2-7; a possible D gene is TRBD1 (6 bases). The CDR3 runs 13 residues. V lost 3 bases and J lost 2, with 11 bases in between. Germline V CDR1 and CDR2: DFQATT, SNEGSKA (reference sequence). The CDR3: CSASSRGTYEQYF. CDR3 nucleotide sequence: TGCAGTGCTAGTAGCAGGGGCACCTACGAGCAGTACTTC.

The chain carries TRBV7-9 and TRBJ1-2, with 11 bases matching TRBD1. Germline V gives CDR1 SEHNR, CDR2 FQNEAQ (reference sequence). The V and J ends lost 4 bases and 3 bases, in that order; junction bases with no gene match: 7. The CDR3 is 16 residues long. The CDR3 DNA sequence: TGTGCCAGCAGCTCAACCGGGACAGGGGGGGACTATGGCTACACCTTC. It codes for CASSSTGTGGDYGYTF.

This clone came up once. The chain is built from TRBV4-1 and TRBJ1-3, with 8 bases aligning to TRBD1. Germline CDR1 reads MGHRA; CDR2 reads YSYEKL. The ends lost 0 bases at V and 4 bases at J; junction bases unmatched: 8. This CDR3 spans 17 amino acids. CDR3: CASSQEYRQGAGNTIYF. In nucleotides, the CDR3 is TGCGCCAGCAGCCAAGAATATAGGCAGGGGGCAGGAAACACCATATATTTT.

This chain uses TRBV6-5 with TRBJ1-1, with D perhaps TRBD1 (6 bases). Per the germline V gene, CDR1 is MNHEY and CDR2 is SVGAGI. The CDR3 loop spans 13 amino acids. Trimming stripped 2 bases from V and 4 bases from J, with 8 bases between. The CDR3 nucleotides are TGTGCCAGCAGTTACGGGGGCAGCACTGAAGCTTTCTTT. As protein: CASSYGGSTEAFF.

The CDR3 DNA reads TGTGCCAGCAGCTCTTCCGGGGGAAGGGATGAAGCTTTCTTT. Protein product: CASSSSGGRDEAFF. The rearrangement links TRBV5-6 to TRBJ1-1, with D perhaps matching TRBD1 (5 bases). V was cut by 3 bases and J by 7 bases, with 16 bases left in between. The germline V gene has CDR1 SGHDT and CDR2 YYEEEE. The CDR3 consists of 14 residues.

The CDR3 DNA sequence: TGCGCCAGCAGCTTGGGGTTAGCGGGGGCCCTCACAGATACGCAGTATTTT. Protein: CASSLGLAGALTDTQYF. The chain combines TRBV5-1 with TRBJ2-3; 9 bases agree with TRBD2. In germline, CDR1 is SGHRS, CDR2 YFSETQ. V lost 0 bases and J lost 2; bases outside the gene matches: 7. The CDR3 extends over 17 amino acids.

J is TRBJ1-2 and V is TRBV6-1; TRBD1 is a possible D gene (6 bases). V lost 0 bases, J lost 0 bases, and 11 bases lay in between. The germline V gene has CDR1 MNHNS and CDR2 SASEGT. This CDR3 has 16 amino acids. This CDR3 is CASSEALDSTNYGYTF. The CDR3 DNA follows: TGTGCCAGCAGTGAAGCGCTGGACAGTACTAACTATGGCTACACCTTC.

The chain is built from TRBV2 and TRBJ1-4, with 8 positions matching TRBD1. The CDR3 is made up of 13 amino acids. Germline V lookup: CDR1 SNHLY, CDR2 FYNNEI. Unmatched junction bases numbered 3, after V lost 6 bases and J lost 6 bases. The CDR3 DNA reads TGTGCCAGCAGGGAGACAGGGGATGAAAAACTGTTTTTT. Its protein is CASRETGDEKLFF.

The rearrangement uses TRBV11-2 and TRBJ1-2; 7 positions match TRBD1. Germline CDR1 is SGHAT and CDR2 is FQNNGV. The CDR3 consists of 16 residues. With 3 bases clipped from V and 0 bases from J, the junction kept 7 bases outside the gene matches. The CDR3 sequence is CASSLIKTGPNYGYTF. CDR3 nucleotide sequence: TGTGCCAGCAGCTTGATTAAGACAGGGCCTAACTATGGCTACACCTTC.

DNA for the CDR3: TGCAGTGCACAGATGAACACTGAAGCTTTCTTT. Translated: CSAQMNTEAFF. J is TRBJ1-1 and V is TRBV20-1; D gene ambiguous. V lost 6 bases to trimming and J lost 0 bases, with 5 bases between them. The CDR3 totals 11 residues. The germline gives CDR1 DFQATT, CDR2 SNEGSKA (reference sequence).

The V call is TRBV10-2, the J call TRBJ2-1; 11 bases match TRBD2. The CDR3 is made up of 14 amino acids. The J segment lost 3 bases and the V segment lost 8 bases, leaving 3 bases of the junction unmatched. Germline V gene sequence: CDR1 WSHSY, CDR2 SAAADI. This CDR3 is CASLAGGNYNEQFF. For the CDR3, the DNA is TGCGCCAGCTTAGCGGGGGGGAACTACAATGAGCAGTTCTTC.

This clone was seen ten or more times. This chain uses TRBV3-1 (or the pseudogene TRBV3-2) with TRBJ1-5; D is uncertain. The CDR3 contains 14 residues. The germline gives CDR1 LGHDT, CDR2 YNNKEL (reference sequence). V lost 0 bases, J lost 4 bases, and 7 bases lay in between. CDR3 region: CASSQDPGNQPQHF. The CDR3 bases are TGTGCCAGCAGCCAAGATCCGGGGAATCAGCCCCAGCATTTT.

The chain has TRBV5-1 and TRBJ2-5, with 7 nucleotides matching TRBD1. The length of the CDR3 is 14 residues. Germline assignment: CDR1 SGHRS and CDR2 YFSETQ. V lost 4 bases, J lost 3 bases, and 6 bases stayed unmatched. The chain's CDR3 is CASSPGQFEETQYF. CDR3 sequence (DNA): TGCGCCAGCAGCCCGGGACAGTTTGAAGAGACCCAGTACTTC.

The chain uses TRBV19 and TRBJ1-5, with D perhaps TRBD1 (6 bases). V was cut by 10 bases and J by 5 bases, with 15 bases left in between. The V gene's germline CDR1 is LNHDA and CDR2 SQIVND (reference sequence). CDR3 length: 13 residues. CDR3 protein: CATSDSFDQPQHF. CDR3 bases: TGTGCCACCTCGGACAGCTTTGATCAGCCCCAGCATTTT.

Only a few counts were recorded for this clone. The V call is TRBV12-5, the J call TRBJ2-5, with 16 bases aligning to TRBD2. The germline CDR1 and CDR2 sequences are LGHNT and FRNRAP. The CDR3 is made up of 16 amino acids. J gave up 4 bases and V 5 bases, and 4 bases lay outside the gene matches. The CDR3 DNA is TGTGCTAGTGGTCCGGGACTAGCGGGGGGGGCAGAGACCCAGTACTTC. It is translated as CASGPGLAGGAETQYF.

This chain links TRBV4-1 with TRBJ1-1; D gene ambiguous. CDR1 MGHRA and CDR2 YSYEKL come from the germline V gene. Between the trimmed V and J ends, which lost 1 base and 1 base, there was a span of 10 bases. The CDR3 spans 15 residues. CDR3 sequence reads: CASSQGGRGNTEAFF. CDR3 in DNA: TGCGCCAGCAGCCAAGGCGGGCGGGGGAACACTGAAGCTTTCTTT.

The CDR3 region is CASSYFRGTPEESNQPQHF. In nucleotides, the CDR3 is TGTGCCAGCAGTTATTTCAGGGGGACCCCCGAAGAATCGAATCAGCCCCAGCATTTT. The rearrangement uses TRBV6-9 and TRBJ1-5; 7 nucleotides line up with TRBD1. Germline loops: CDR1 MNHGY, CDR2 SVAAGI. The junction had 16 bases not matched to a gene; V was cut back by 1 base and J by 4 bases. The CDR3 runs 19 residues.

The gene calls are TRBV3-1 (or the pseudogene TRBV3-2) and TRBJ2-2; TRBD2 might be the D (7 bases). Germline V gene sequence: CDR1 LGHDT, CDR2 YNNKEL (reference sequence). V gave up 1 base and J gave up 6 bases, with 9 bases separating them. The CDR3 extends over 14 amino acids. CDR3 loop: CASSQGGGPGELFF. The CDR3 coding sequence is TGTGCCAGCAGCCAAGGGGGGGGCCCCGGGGAGCTGTTTTTT.

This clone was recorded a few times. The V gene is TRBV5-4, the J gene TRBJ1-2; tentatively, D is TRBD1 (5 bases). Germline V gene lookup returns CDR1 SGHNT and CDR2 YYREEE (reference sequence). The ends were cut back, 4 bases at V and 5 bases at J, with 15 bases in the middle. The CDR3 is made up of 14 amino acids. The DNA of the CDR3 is TGTGCCAGCAGCGGGGCCCGGGCCACATATGGCTACACCTTC. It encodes CASSGARATYGYTF.

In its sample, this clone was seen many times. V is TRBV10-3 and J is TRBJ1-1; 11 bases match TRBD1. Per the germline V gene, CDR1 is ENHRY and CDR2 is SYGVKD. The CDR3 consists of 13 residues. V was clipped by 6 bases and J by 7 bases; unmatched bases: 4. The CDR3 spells CAIRDRGQSEAFF. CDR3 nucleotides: TGTGCCATCAGGGACAGGGGGCAGAGTGAAGCTTTCTTT.

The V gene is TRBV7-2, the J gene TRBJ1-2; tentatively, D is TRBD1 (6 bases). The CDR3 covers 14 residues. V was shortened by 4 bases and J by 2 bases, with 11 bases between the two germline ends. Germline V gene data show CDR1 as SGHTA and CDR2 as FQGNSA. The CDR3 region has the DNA TGTGCCAGCAGCTCCCAGGGGACCAACTATGGCTACACCTTC. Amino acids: CASSSQGTNYGYTF.